Sequencing of this T cell receptor (beta chain) was carried out in a study of shared clonotypes between healthy human individuals. The study's findings and limits: Relative to memory subsets, naive subsets generally showed larger estimated richness.

Deep-level assay runs were performed. The material for each subset, its genomic DNA, was split evenly across several immunoSEQ plates. Assay used: immunoSEQ multiplex PCR; TCRdb lists only in-frame clones, some missing. This sample has 2 million to 2.5 million clones, with approximately 93% found just once. A split of CD4+ cells into CD45RA+ naive and CD45RA-negative memory subsets was performed. As for this clone: Its specificity is unknown.

This CDR3 has 16 residues. Germline V CDR1 and CDR2: SGHNT, YENEEA. Trimming removed 5 bases from V and 1 base from J; junction bases left unmatched: 4. This clonotype was obtained from a man aged 18 to 30 in good health. Some clones in this sample may be carry-over from other donors' samples. This chain joins TRBV11-3 and TRBJ2-3, with TRBD2 matching 12 bases. Sequenced: naive CD4+ T cells from PBMCs. Subset defined: CD45RA+ positively selected. The CDR3 is CASSTRTSGGTDTQYF. The CDR3 nucleotides read TGTGCCAGCAGCACTCGGACTAGCGGGGGCACAGATACGCAGTATTTT.